The TCR beta chain under discussion was sequenced for a study of T cell responses to AZD1222 COVID-19 vaccine. About this clone: Its target is not known.

The V gene lost 2 bases and the J gene lost 8 bases, with 9 bases spanning the gap. Per the germline V gene, CDR1 is KGHSH and CDR2 is LQKENI. The CDR3 spans 13 residues. Libraries were prepared by immunoSEQ multiplex PCR; TCRdb keeps only in-frame clonotypes and omits some of them. The sample carries about 120,000 clones, 85% to 95% recorded once. Study-wide findings and caveats: Close to half of spike-specific TCRs reportedly recognize unmutated variant regions. The number of AZD1222 recipients seropositive at baseline was only 6 or 7. Dominant CD4 TCR responses targeted spike regions 160-218 and 743-854. White British donors predominated, females outnumbered males, and clonal diversity was possibly underestimated.

The genes are TRBV18 and TRBJ1-4; D gene ambiguous. The sample consisted of peripheral blood, taken 28 days after the second AZD1222 dose. The receptor comes from an adult who received the AZD1222 COVID-19 vaccine. CDR3 protein: CASSPKGREKLFF. DNA of the CDR3: TGTGCCAGCTCACCAAAGGGCCGAGAAAAACTGTTTTTT.